One and the same sample provided the 18 T cell receptor beta chains below, sequenced in a study of T cells in Graves' hyperthyroidism and ophthalmopathy. RNA transcripts provided the source from which TCR beta CDR3 regions were amplified. In the first-round RT-PCR of the TCR CDR3, the HTBI primer set was used. One entry per CDR3 protein results from TCRdb running MiXCR on the multiplex PCR reads. The sample includes some 770,000 distinct CDR3 sequences, 16% seen only once; the top ten take under 10%. The sequencing input was blood. The receptors stem from a man between 18 and 35 years old with Graves' hyperthyroidism.

In its sample, this clonotype was seen many times. V gene TRBV12-3 or TRBV12-4 combines with J gene TRBJ2-2, with TRBD1 as a possible D gene (6 bases). Trimming stripped 3 bases from V and 8 bases from J, with 10 bases between. This CDR3 has 13 residues. The DNA of the CDR3 is TGTGCCAGCAGTTTCAGGGGATCGGGGGAGCTGTTTTTT. The encoded protein is CASSFRGSGELFF.

The chain combines TRBV19 with TRBJ2-1; 7 bases agree with TRBD1. The CDR3 contains 14 residues. Germline V gives CDR1 LNHDA, CDR2 SQIVND (reference sequence). Trimming removed 9 bases from V and 4 bases from J; junction bases left unmatched: 9. CDR3 sequence: CASSHRGTYNEQFF. The CDR3 DNA follows: TGTGCCAGCTCACACAGGGGCACTTACAATGAGCAGTTCTTC.

In its sample, this clonotype was seen many times. The chain carries TRBV5-5 and TRBJ2-5, with 9 bases lining up with TRBD1. Germline assignment: CDR1 SGHKS and CDR2 YYEKEE (reference sequence). Trimming at V came to 0 bases and at J to 0 bases, leaving 3 bases not matched to a gene. This CDR3 contains 16 residues. The CDR3, as DNA: TGTGCCAGCAGCTTGGAGGGGACAGGGTACCAAGAGACCCAGTACTTC. This encodes CASSLEGTGYQETQYF.

The chain carries TRBV15 and TRBJ2-2; D is possibly TRBD1 or TRBD2 (5 bases each). Trimming took 2 bases from V and 4 from J, leaving 11 bases between them. The CDR3 is made up of 15 amino acids. CDR1 is LNHNV and CDR2 is YYDKDF in the germline V gene (reference sequence). CDR3 nucleotides: TGTGCCACCAGCAGATTTCGGGGCGGCACCGGGGAGCTGTTTTTT. As protein: CATSRFRGGTGELFF.

V usage is TRBV29-1 and J usage is TRBJ2-5, with 9 nucleotides matching TRBD1. The assigned J gene may be wrong: the sequence end matches TRBJ2-1 better. Germline-derived CDR1 and CDR2 are SQVTM and ANQGSEA. The CDR3 runs 12 residues. The CDR3 coding sequence is TGCAGCGTTGAAGAGGGGACAGGGTCCCAGTTCTTC. As protein: CSVEEGTGSQFF.

The genes are TRBV2 and TRBJ2-2; D may be TRBD2 (6 bases). The germline V gene encodes CDR1 SNHLY and CDR2 FYNNEI. The CDR3 has 16 amino acids. Trimming removed 2 bases from V and 1 base from J, with 11 bases in between. The CDR3 coding sequence is TGTGCCAGCAGTGAATATACGGGAGTGAACACCGGGGAGCTGTTTTTT. It codes for CASSEYTGVNTGELFF. The whole variable domain, remainder taken from reference TRBV2 and TRBJ2-2, is EPEVTQTPSHQVTQMGQEVILRCVPISNHLYFYWYRQILGQKVEFLVSFYNNEISEKSEIFDDQFSVERPDGSNFTLKIRSTKLEDSAMYFCASSEYTGVNTGELFFGEGSRLTVL.

This clonotype was recorded many times. J is TRBJ2-2 and V is TRBV27; 11 nucleotides agree with TRBD2. In germline, CDR1 is MNHEY, CDR2 SMNVEV (reference sequence). With V trimmed by 2 bases and J by 6 bases, 8 bases remained unmatched. The CDR3 sequence is 17 residues long. CDR3 nucleotides: TGTGCCAGCAGTTTACCCCGAATAGCGGGAGGGCCCGGGGAGCTGTTTTTT. It encodes CASSLPRIAGGPGELFF.

V is TRBV7-3 and J is TRBJ2-1, with 7 positions matching TRBD2. Trimming removed 0 bases from V and 2 bases from J; junction bases left unmatched: 4. This CDR3 is 16 amino acids long. Germline CDR1 reads SGHTA; CDR2 reads FQGTGA. The CDR3 bases are TGTGCCAGCAGCTTAACGGGGAGCGGGGCCTACAATGAGCAGTTCTTC. It yields the protein CASSLTGSGAYNEQFF.

This clonotype was picked up a small number of times. CDR3 bases: TGTGCCAGCAGCATCGGGACTCCGAACACCGGGGAGCTGTTTTTT. This encodes CASSIGTPNTGELFF. J is TRBJ2-2 and V is TRBV7-3; weak D call: TRBD2 (6 bases). The CDR3 covers 15 residues. The germline CDR1 and CDR2 sequences are SGHTA and FQGTGA. Between the trimmed V and J ends, which lost 5 bases and 0 bases, there was a span of 10 bases.

The chain combines TRBV19 with TRBJ1-1; D possibly corresponds to TRBD1 (5 bases). V dropped 7 bases and J dropped 4 bases, with 16 bases sitting between them. There are 14 residues in the CDR3. The germline gives CDR1 LNHDA, CDR2 SQIVND (reference sequence). CDR3 DNA: TGTGCCAGTATACCATCTCAGGGTGTCACTGAAGCTTTCTTT. Protein product: CASIPSQGVTEAFF.

J is TRBJ2-7 and V is TRBV12-3 or TRBV12-4; D is unclear. The CDR3 covers 12 residues. Deletions cut 4 bases from V and 6 bases from J, with 10 bases between. The CDR3 sequence is CASSSPPSEQYF. The CDR3, as DNA: TGTGCCAGCAGTTCACCCCCGAGCGAGCAGTACTTC.

This chain uses TRBV7-2 with TRBJ1-1; D not resolved. Trimming took off 5 bases at V and 5 bases at J, with 15 bases between the two ends. From germline, CDR1 is SGHTA and CDR2 FQGNSA. The CDR3 has 14 amino acids. The CDR3 DNA is TGTGCCAGCAGCACCCCGGGAGGTAGGACTGAAGCTTTCTTT. Amino acid sequence: CASSTPGGRTEAFF.

This clonotype was counted ten times or more. The chain links TRBV5-4 to TRBJ2-1; the D gene is possibly TRBD2 (5 bases). V was cut by 3 bases and J by 7 bases, with 8 bases left in between. There are 12 residues in the CDR3. The V gene's germline CDR1 is SGHNT and CDR2 YYREEE (reference sequence). DNA for the CDR3: TGTGCCAGCAGCTACCGGACTAATGAGCAGTTCTTC. It translates to CASSYRTNEQFF. Full variable domain (outside the CDR3, taken from reference TRBV5-4 and TRBJ2-1): ETGVTQSPTHLIKTRGQQVTLRCSSQSGHNTVSWYQQALGQGPQFIFQYYREEENGRGNFPPRFSGLQFPNYSSELNVNALELDDSALYLCASSYRTNEQFFGPGTRLTVL.

In this sample, this clonotype turned up many times. The chain has TRBV28 and TRBJ2-3, with a possible D match to TRBD2 (5 bases). Between the trimmed V and J ends, which lost 3 bases and 5 bases, there was a span of 21 bases. The CDR3 extends over 17 amino acids. The germline CDR1 and CDR2 sequences are MDHEN and SYDVKM. DNA for the CDR3: TGTGCCAGCAGTTTCCCTTTGCGGGCCCTTCTAGAAGATACGCAGTATTTT. Residues: CASSFPLRALLEDTQYF.

This clonotype was counted at least ten times. The chain carries TRBV7-9 and TRBJ2-3, with D unresolved. V dropped 3 bases and J dropped 4 bases, with 5 bases sitting between them. The CDR3 runs to 12 residues. Germline CDR1 and CDR2: SEHNR and FQNEAQ (reference sequence). The CDR3 DNA reads as TGTGCCAGCAGCTTTCGGGCAGATACGCAGTATTTT. This encodes CASSFRADTQYF.

This clonotype has more than one count but fewer than ten. The CDR3 here is CASSPGIMGTSGVETQYF. DNA of the CDR3: TGTGCCAGCAGCCCAGGCATTATGGGGACTAGCGGTGTGGAGACCCAGTACTTC. The V gene is TRBV11-2, the J gene TRBJ2-5; 11 bases map to TRBD2. This CDR3 comprises 18 residues. The V gene end was trimmed by 5 bases and the J gene end by 5 bases; junction bases not matched to a gene: 16. Germline V CDR1 and CDR2: SGHAT, FQNNGV.

This clonotype has only a few counts. The chain is built from TRBV20-1 and TRBJ2-4, with TRBD2 matching 14 bases. This CDR3 has 15 amino acids. V gave up 6 bases and J gave up 8 bases; unmatched junction bases: 9. CDR1 is DFQATT and CDR2 is SNEGSKA in the germline V gene (reference sequence). The CDR3 sequence is CSARGTSGSNDIQYF. CDR3 in DNA: TGCAGTGCCCGAGGGACTAGCGGGAGTAATGACATTCAGTACTTC.

This clonotype was recorded a few times. The chain carries TRBV7-8 and TRBJ2-5; D gene unclear. This CDR3 is built from 17 residues. V was shortened by 2 bases and J by 3 bases, with 19 bases between the two germline ends. Looked up from germline, CDR1 is SGHVS and CDR2 is FQNEAQ. CDR3 loop: CASSLSWRQLSKETQYF. CDR3 sequence (DNA): TGTGCCAGCAGCTTAAGCTGGCGGCAGCTATCTAAAGAGACCCAGTACTTC. Based on the CDR3 plus reference TRBV7-8 and TRBJ2-5, the full variable domain is GAGVSQSPRYKVAKRGQDVALRCDPISGHVSLFWYQQALGQGPEFLTYFQNEAQLDKSGLPSDRFFAERPEGSVSTLKIQRTQQEDSAVYLCASSLSWRQLSKETQYFGPGTRLLVL.